One sample yielded the 4 T cell receptor beta chains listed below, sequenced in a study of blood T cell repertoires in COVID-19. Libraries were prepared by immunoSEQ multiplex PCR; TCRdb keeps only in-frame clonotypes and omits some of them. The sample has approximately 400,000 clones, roughly nine tenths seen once; the top ten hold roughly 1.2%. Material: peripheral blood. The source of these receptors is a man aged 40-55 years with acute or convalescent COVID-19.

V usage is TRBV28 and J usage is TRBJ1-6; TRBD1 matches at 8 bases. This CDR3 contains 16 residues. Per germline, CDR1 MDHEN and CDR2 SYDVKM. The V and J ends lost 3 bases and 10 bases, in that order; junction bases with no gene match: 11. CDR3 sequence (DNA): TGTGCCAGCAGTTTTCCTACAGGGGGGGTGGGGTCACCCCTCCACTTT. Translation: CASSFPTGGVGSPLHF.

This chain joins TRBV18 and TRBJ2-3; 10 nucleotides line up with TRBD2. J gave up 4 bases and V 3 bases, and 10 bases lay outside the gene matches. CDR3 size: 17 residues. Germline V gene sequence: CDR1 KGHSH, CDR2 LQKENI. Here the CDR3 reads CASSPPTGTSEADTQYF. DNA of the CDR3: TGTGCCAGCTCACCTCCAACCGGGACTAGCGAAGCAGATACGCAGTATTTT.

The chain links TRBV19 to TRBJ2-7; 7 bases fit TRBD1. The CDR3 has 14 amino acids. Looked up from germline, CDR1 is LNHDA and CDR2 is SQIVND (reference sequence). V shed 3 bases and J 4 bases; nucleotides not matched to a gene: 6. CDR3 sequence: CASSMKRQGYEQYF. CDR3 sequence (DNA): TGTGCCAGTAGTATGAAACGACAGGGATACGAGCAGTACTTC.

The chain is built from TRBV3-1 (or the pseudogene TRBV3-2) and TRBJ1-6, with D unclear. The CDR3 length is 16 residues. V was cut by 1 base and J by 0 bases, with 7 bases left in between. Germline CDR1 reads LGHDT; CDR2 reads YNNKEL (reference sequence). CDR3 loop: CASSQAVSSYNSPLHF. The CDR3 coding sequence is TGTGCCAGCAGCCAAGCAGTAAGCTCCTATAATTCACCCCTCCACTTT.